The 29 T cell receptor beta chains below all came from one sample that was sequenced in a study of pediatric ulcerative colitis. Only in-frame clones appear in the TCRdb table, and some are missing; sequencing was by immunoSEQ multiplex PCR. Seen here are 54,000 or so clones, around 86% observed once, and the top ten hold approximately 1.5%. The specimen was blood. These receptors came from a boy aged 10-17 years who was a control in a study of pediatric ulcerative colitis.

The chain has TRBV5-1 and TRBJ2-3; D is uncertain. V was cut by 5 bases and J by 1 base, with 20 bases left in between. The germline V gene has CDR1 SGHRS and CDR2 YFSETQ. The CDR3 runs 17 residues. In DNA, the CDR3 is TGCGCCAGCAGTTTGTCAGGAGCCCTTTCGGGCACAGATACGCAGTATTTT. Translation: CASSLSGALSGTDTQYF. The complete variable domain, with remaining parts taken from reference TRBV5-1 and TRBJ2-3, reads KAGVTQTPRYLIKTRGQQVTLSCSPISGHRSVSWYQQTPGQGLQFLFEYFSETQRNKGNFPGRFSGRQFSNSRSEMNVSTLELGDSALYLCASSLSGALSGTDTQYFGPGTRLTVL.

The CDR3: CASSEAAGTHRYEQYF. CDR3 sequence (DNA): TGTGCCAGCAGTGAAGCGGCGGGGACCCATCGCTACGAGCAGTACTTC. This rearrangement joins TRBV2 to TRBJ2-7; D might be TRBD2 (6 bases). The V end was cut by 0 bases, the J end by 3 bases, with 15 bases between. Germline values: CDR1 SNHLY, CDR2 FYNNEI. This CDR3 is built from 16 residues. The whole variable domain, filled in from reference TRBV2 and TRBJ2-7, reads EPEVTQTPSHQVTQMGQEVILRCVPISNHLYFYWYRQILGQKVEFLVSFYNNEISEKSEIFDDQFSVERPDGSNFTLKIRSTKLEDSAMYFCASSEAAGTHRYEQYFGPGTRLTVT.

CDR3 DNA sequence: TGCGCCAGCAGCTTGGGACAGGGGTCGGGTGAAAAACTGTTTTTT. Translated: CASSLGQGSGEKLFF. V usage is TRBV5-1 and J usage is TRBJ1-4; 8 bases fit TRBD1. The V gene's germline CDR1 is SGHRS and CDR2 YFSETQ. J gave up 7 bases and V 0 bases, and 5 bases lay outside the gene matches. This CDR3 contains 15 residues. Supplemented by reference TRBV5-1 and TRBJ1-4, the full variable domain reads KAGVTQTPRYLIKTRGQQVTLSCSPISGHRSVSWYQQTPGQGLQFLFEYFSETQRNKGNFPGRFSGRQFSNSRSEMNVSTLELGDSALYLCASSLGQGSGEKLFFGSGTQLSVL.

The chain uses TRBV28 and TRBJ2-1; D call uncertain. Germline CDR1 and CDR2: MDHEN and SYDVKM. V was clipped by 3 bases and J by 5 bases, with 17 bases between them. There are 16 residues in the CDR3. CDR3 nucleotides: TGTGCCAGCAGTTTTTTACTGGGCTCGACAAACAATGAGCAGTTCTTC. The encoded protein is CASSFLLGSTNNEQFF.

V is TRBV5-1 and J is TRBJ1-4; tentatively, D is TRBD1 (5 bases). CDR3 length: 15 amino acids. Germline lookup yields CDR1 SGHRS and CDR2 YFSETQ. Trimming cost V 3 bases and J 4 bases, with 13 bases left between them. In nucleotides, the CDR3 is TGCGCCAGCAGCTCAAGAGACAGTATTAATGAAAAACTGTTTTTT. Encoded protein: CASSSRDSINEKLFF.

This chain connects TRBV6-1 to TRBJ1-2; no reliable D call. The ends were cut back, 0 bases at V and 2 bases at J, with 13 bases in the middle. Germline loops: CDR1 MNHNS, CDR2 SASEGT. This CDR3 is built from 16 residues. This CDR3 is CASSEALHPTNYGYTF. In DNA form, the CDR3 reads TGTGCCAGCAGTGAAGCGCTTCACCCAACCAACTATGGCTACACCTTC.

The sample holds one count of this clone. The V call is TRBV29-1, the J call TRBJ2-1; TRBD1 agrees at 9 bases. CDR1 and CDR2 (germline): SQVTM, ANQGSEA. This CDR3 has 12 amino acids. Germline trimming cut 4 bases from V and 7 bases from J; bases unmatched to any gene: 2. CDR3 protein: CSVGGTGNEQFF. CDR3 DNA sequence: TGCAGCGTTGGAGGGACAGGGAATGAGCAGTTCTTC.

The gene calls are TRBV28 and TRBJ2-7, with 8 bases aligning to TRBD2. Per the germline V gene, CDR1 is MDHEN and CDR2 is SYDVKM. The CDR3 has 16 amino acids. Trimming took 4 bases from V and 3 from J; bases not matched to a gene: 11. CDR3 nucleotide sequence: TGTGCCAGCAGTTCGGGCCTCACTAGCGGTCTCTACGAGCAGTACTTC. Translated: CASSSGLTSGLYEQYF.

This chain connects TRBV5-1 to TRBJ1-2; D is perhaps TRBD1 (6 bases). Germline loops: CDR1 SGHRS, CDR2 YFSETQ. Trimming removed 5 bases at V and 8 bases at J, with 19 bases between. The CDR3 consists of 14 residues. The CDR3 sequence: CASRGLDSPDGYTF. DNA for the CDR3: TGCGCCAGCAGAGGCCTGGACAGTCCTGACGGCTACACCTTC.

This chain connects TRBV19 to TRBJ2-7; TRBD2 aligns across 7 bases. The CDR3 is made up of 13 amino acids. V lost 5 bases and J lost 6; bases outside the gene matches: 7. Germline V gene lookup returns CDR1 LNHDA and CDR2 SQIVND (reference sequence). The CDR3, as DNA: TGTGCCAGTAGTCTGCGGGAGATTGGCGAGCAGTACTTC. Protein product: CASSLREIGEQYF.

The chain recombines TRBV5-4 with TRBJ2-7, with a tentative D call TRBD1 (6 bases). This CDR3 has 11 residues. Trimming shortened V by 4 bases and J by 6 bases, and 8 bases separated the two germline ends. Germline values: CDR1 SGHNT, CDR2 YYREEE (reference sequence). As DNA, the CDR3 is TGTGCCAGCAGCCAGGGGCGCGAGCAGTACTTC. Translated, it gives CASSQGREQYF.

The CDR3 nucleotides read TGTGCCAGCAGCGGGATAAGGGATAGAAAAGCTTTCTTT. It translates to CASSGIRDRKAFF. J is TRBJ1-1 and V is TRBV9, with unresolved D. Trimming took 3 bases from V and 9 from J, leaving 15 bases between them. CDR1 and CDR2 from the germline V gene are SGDLS and YYNGEE. The CDR3 contains 13 residues.

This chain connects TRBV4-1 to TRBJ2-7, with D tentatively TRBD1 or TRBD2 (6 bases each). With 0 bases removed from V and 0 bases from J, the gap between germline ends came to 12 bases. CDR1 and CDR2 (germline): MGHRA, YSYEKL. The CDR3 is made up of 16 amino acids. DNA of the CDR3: TGCGCCAGCAGCCAAGAAGACGGAGGGGGCTCCTACGAGCAGTACTTC. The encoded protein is CASSQEDGGGSYEQYF.

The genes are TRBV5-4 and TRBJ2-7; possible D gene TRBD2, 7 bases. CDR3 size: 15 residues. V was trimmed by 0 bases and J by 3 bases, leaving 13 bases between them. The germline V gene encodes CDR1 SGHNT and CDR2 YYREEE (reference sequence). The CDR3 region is CASSLGSGTHYEQYF. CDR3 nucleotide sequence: TGTGCCAGCAGCTTGGGAAGCGGGACACACTACGAGCAGTACTTC.

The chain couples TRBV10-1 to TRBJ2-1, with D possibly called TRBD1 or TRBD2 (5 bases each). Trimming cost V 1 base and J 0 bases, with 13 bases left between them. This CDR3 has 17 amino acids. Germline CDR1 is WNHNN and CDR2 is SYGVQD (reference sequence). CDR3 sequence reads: CASSELKGTSSYNEQFF. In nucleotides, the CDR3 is TGCGCCAGCAGTGAGTTAAAGGGGACGAGCTCCTACAATGAGCAGTTCTTC.

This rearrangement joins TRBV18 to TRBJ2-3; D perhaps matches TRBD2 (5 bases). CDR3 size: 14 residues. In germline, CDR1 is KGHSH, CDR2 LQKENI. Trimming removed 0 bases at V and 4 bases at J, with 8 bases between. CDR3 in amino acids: CASSPPGVADTQYF. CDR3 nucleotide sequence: TGTGCCAGCTCACCACCGGGAGTCGCAGATACGCAGTATTTT.

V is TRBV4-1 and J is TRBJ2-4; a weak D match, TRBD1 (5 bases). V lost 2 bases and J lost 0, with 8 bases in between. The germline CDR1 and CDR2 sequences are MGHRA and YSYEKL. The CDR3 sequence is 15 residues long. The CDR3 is CASSQMGLAKNIQYF. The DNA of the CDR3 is TGCGCCAGCAGCCAAATGGGGCTAGCCAAAAACATTCAGTACTTC.

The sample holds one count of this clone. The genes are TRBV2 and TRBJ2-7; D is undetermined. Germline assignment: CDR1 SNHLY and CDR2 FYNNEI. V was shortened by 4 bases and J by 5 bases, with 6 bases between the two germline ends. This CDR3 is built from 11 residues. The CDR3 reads CASSVSHEQYF. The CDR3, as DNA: TGTGCCAGCAGTGTGAGCCACGAGCAGTACTTC.

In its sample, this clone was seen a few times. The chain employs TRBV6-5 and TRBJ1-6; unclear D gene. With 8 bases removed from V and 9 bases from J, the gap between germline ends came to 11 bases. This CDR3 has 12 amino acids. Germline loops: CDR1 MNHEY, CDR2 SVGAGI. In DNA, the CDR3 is TGTGCCAGCGGCCCAGGTGGTTCACCCCTCCACTTT. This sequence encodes CASGPGGSPLHF.

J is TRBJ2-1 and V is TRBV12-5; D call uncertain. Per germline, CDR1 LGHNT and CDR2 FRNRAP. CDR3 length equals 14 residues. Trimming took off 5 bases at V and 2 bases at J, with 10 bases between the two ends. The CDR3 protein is CASGPPGPYNEQFF. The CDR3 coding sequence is TGTGCTAGTGGTCCTCCCGGTCCCTACAATGAGCAGTTCTTC.

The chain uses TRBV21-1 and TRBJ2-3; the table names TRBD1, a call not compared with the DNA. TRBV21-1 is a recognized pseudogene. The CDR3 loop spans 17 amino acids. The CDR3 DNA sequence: TGTGCCAGCAGCAAAGTCCCTTGGGACAGGGGGACAGATACGCAGTATTTT. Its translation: CASSKVPWDRGTDTQYF.

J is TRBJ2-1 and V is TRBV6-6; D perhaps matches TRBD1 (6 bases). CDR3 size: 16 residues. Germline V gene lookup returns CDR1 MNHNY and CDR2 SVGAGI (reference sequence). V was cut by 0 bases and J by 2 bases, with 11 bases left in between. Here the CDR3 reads CASSYSGGGTYNEQFF. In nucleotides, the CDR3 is TGTGCCAGCAGTTACTCAGGGGGTGGGACCTACAATGAGCAGTTCTTC.

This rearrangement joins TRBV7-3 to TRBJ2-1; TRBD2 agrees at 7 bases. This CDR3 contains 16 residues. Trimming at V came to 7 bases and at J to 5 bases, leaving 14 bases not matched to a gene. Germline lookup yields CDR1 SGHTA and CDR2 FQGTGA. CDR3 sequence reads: CASNIIRASGNNEQFF. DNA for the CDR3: TGTGCCAGCAACATAATACGGGCTAGCGGTAACAATGAGCAGTTCTTC.

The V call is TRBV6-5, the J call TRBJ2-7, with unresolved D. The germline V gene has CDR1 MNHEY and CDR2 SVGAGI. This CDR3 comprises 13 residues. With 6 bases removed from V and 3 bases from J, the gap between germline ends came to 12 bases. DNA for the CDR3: TGTGCCAGCAGGAGCGACATGGGCTACGAGCAGTACTTC. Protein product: CASRSDMGYEQYF.

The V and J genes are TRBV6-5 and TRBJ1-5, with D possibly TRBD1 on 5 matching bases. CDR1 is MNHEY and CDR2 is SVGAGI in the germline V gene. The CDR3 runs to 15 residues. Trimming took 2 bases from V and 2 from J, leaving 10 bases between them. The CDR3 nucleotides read TGTGCCAGCAGTTACACGGTAGGGGGCAATCAGCCCCAGCATTTT. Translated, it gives CASSYTVGGNQPQHF.

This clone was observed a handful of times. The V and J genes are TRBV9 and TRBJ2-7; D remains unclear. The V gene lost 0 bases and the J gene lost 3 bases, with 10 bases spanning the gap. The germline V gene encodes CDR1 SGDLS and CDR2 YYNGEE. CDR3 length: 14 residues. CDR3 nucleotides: TGTGCCAGCAGCGTAGCAGGCAAAAACTACGAGCAGTACTTC. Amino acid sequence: CASSVAGKNYEQYF.

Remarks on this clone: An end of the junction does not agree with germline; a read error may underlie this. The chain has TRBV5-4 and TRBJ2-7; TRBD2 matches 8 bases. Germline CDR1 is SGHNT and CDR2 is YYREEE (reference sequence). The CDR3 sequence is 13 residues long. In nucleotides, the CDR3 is TGTGCCAGCAGCTTGGAGGGGCGGGGGGCCCTTACGTTC. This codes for CASSLEGRGALTF.

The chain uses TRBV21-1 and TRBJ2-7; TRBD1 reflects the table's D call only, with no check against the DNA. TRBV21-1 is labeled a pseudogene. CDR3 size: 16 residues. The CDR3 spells CASSNEWDRVTYEQYF. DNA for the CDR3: TGTGCCAGCAGCAATGAATGGGACAGGGTCACATACGAGCAGTACTTC.

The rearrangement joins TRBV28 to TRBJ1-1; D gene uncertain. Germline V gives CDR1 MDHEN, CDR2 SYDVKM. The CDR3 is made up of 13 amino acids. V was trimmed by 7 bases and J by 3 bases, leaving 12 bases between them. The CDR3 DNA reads TGTGCCAGCACCGTCTCATGGGACACTGAAGCTTTCTTT. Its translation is CASTVSWDTEAFF.